The 9 T cell receptor beta chains reported below all come from one sample, sequenced in a study of somatic mutations in cytotoxic T cells in rheumatoid arthritis. Sequencing was performed with immunoSEQ multiplex PCR; in TCRdb, only in-frame clones are kept and a portion is missing. This sample carries tens of thousands of clones, about 87% of them seen once, and the ten largest clones take roughly 9.7%. The specimen sequenced was CD8+ T cells sorted from blood. The origin of the receptors is an adult with rheumatoid arthritis.

The chain has TRBV20-1 and TRBJ2-1, with 7 nucleotides matching TRBD1. CDR1 DFQATT and CDR2 SNEGSKA come from the germline V gene (reference sequence). This CDR3 is 11 amino acids long. With V trimmed by 2 bases and J by 9 bases, 1 base remained unmatched. The CDR3 is CSARTGVEQFF. The CDR3 DNA reads TGCAGTGCTAGAACAGGGGTTGAGCAGTTCTTC.

The CDR3 nucleotides read TGTGCCAGCAGCGTAGGGGCAGGAAACACAGATACGCAGTATTTT. Amino acids: CASSVGAGNTDTQYF. The chain uses TRBV9 and TRBJ2-3; D is ambiguous. CDR3 length: 15 residues. Germline V gene sequence: CDR1 SGDLS, CDR2 YYNGEE. With 0 bases removed from V and 2 bases from J, the gap between germline ends came to 10 bases.

This clone was recorded only once. V gene TRBV4-1 combines with J gene TRBJ2-7, with 10 bases fitting TRBD1. Germline V gene sequence: CDR1 MGHRA, CDR2 YSYEKL. V was clipped by 1 base and J by 1 base; unmatched bases: 4. CDR3 size: 16 residues. In DNA, the CDR3 is TGCGCCAGCAGCCAAGGCGGACAGGGGGGTTCCTACGAGCAGTACTTC. It specifies CASSQGGQGGSYEQYF.

V is TRBV7-9 and J is TRBJ2-7; no clear D. Deletions cut 5 bases from V and 4 bases from J, with 9 bases between. This CDR3 spans 12 amino acids. CDR1 and CDR2 (germline): SEHNR, FQNEAQ (reference sequence). CDR3 DNA sequence: TGTGCCAGCAGCCCCCTTTCTTACGAGCAGTACTTC. Translating it yields CASSPLSYEQYF.

This clone was detected only once. The genes are TRBV7-3 and TRBJ1-5; 8 bases map to TRBD1. Losses at the gene ends were 1 base for V and 2 bases for J; bases not matched to a gene: 7. This CDR3 has 17 amino acids. Per the germline V gene, CDR1 is SGHTA and CDR2 is FQGTGA. The CDR3 DNA follows: TGTGCCAGCAGCTTAAACTCTCGGACAGGGCGCAATCAGCCCCAGCATTTT. This gives the protein CASSLNSRTGRNQPQHF.

J is TRBJ2-1 and V is TRBV7-9; no firm D call. This CDR3 is built from 15 residues. Germline assignment: CDR1 SEHNR and CDR2 FQNEAQ (reference sequence). Trimming stripped 1 base from V and 1 base from J, with 8 bases between. The CDR3 bases are TGTGCCAGCAGCTTAGTGCTAAGTTCCTACAATGAGCAGTTCTTC. Protein sequence: CASSLVLSSYNEQFF.

V and J are TRBV4-1 and TRBJ2-1; tentatively, D is TRBD1 (6 bases). From germline, CDR1 is MGHRA and CDR2 YSYEKL. Trimming took 4 bases from V and 9 from J, leaving 19 bases between them. The CDR3 spans 15 residues. The CDR3, as DNA: TGCGCCAGCAGCCCTGTATCAACAGGGAAGCCTGAGCAGTTCTTC. Protein sequence: CASSPVSTGKPEQFF.

This chain joins TRBV28 and TRBJ1-2, with a weak D call TRBD1 (5 bases). The V gene lost 3 bases and the J gene lost 4 bases, with 15 bases spanning the gap. CDR3 length: 15 residues. Germline V CDR1 and CDR2: MDHEN, SYDVKM. CDR3 amino acids: CASSLRGFLSYGYTF. The CDR3 nucleotides are TGTGCCAGCAGTTTGAGGGGTTTCCTTTCCTATGGCTACACCTTC.

The chain is built from TRBV27 and TRBJ2-7; 9 bases agree with TRBD2. CDR3 length equals 14 residues. Germline lookup yields CDR1 MNHEY and CDR2 SMNVEV (reference sequence). V shed 3 bases and J 2 bases; nucleotides not matched to a gene: 2. The CDR3 is CASSFSSGAYEQYF. In DNA form, the CDR3 reads TGTGCCAGCAGTTTCTCTAGCGGGGCCTACGAGCAGTACTTC.